These T cell receptor beta chains were read from a single sample in a study of T cells in Graves' hyperthyroidism and ophthalmopathy. TCRdb passed the multiplex PCR reads through MiXCR, listing each CDR3 protein once. This table has roughly 360,000 distinct CDR3 sequences, less than 15% appearing once. Sequenced input: blood. The receptors were sampled from a man aged 25 to 45 with Graves' hyperthyroidism that later progressed to Graves' ophthalmopathy. Each CDR3 is given with its conserved first and last residue. Each record gives: V gene, J gene, CDR3 protein.

TRBV6-6	TRBJ2-1	CASSYGGPSGVNEQFF
TRBV4-1	TRBJ2-1	CASSQPSGKSLDEQFF
TRBV5-1	TRBJ1-6	CASSLLGQGGNSPLHF
TRBV18	TRBJ1-1	CASSPATRVTEASF
TRBV4-1	TRBJ2-3	CASSQVRAGGEDDTQYF
TRBV5-1	TRBJ1-1	CASSLDTLGTEAFF
TRBV4-1	TRBJ2-3	CASSQILAVSTDTQYF
TRBV18	TRBJ2-1	CASSPIGTEVDEQFF
TRBV7-2	TRBJ1-1	CPSSSVGGSTRRAFF
TRBV5-1	TRBJ2-7	CASSFSGQAYEQYF
TRBV20-1	TRBJ1-5	CSALARGTGDFYSNQPQHF
TRBV11-2	TRBJ1-2	CASSLGGYYYGYTF
TRBV10-3	TRBJ1-1	CAIGGQGFMNTEAFF
TRBV29-1	TRBJ2-7	CSVRDGTYEQYF
TRBV3-1	TRBJ2-5	CASSQDRTSEGITQYF
TRBV20-1	TRBJ2-5	CSAVAGGPGETQYF
TRBV24-1	TRBJ1-2	CATSDFPRNYGYTF
TRBV19	TRBJ2-1	CASRMYMTSKSLGNEQFF
TRBV7-9	TRBJ2-7	CASSLVPYEQYF
TRBV10-3	TRBJ2-3	CAISEKAGTGRSTDTQYF
TRBV7-9	TRBJ2-1	CASSLLPGRYYNEQFF
TRBV30	TRBJ1-6	CAWSSPRGSYNSPLHF
TRBV12-3/TRBV12-4	TRBJ2-7	CASSLRGAGYEQYF
TRBV30	TRBJ2-3	CAWSAPRRTTDTQYF